One sample yielded the 16 T cell receptor beta chains listed below, sequenced in a study of T-cell memory formation after mild COVID-19. In TCRdb, the 5' RACE reads were re-called with MiXCR into one record per CDR3 protein. The table records 580,000 or so distinct CDR3 sequences, around a sixth of them present only once. The sample was PBMCs or a T cell subset sorted from them (not recorded which). The receptors come from an adult woman who had mild COVID-19 (a few samples of this study predate the infection). Cell type and time point are not known.

V gene TRBV4-3 combines with J gene TRBJ1-2; D is possibly TRBD1 (5 bases). The germline V and J ends were trimmed by 0 bases and 4 bases, with 15 bases remaining between them. The CDR3 is 16 amino acids. Germline lookup yields CDR1 LGHNA and CDR2 YSLEER. DNA for the CDR3: TGCGCCAGCAGCCAAGAACTCGGGGGAGGGGTCTATGGCTACACCTTC. Translated, it gives CASSQELGGGVYGYTF.

V is TRBV5-1 and J is TRBJ2-7; tentative D call: TRBD2 (6 bases). CDR1 and CDR2 from the germline V gene are SGHRS and YFSETQ. The germline V and J ends were trimmed by 0 bases and 7 bases, with 20 bases remaining between them. The CDR3 spans 16 residues. CDR3 residues: CASSLAHGTGLREQYF. The CDR3 DNA follows: TGCGCCAGCAGCTTGGCCCACGGGACCGGACTACGGGAGCAGTACTTC.

This clonotype was seen ten or more times. The chain carries TRBV9 and TRBJ2-7; a weak D match, TRBD2 (7 bases). Germline V gene data show CDR1 as SGDLS and CDR2 as YYNGEE. The V end lost 4 bases, the J end lost 0 bases, and 17 bases lay between the germline ends. The CDR3 is made up of 16 amino acids. This CDR3 reads CASSLGGADSSYEQYF. The DNA of the CDR3 is TGTGCCAGCAGCTTAGGGGGGGCTGACAGCTCCTACGAGCAGTACTTC.

The chain is built from TRBV30 and TRBJ2-4; 10 bases match TRBD2. The CDR3 spans 15 residues. Germline CDR1 GTSNPN, CDR2 SVGIG (reference sequence). Germline trimming cut 1 base from V and 2 bases from J; bases unmatched to any gene: 2. The CDR3 bases are TGTGCCTGGAGTGCACTAGCGGGACCCAAAAACATTCAGTACTTC. Its protein product is CAWSALAGPKNIQYF.

This rearrangement joins TRBV10-3 to TRBJ1-2; D may be TRBD1 (5 bases). CDR1 and CDR2 (germline): ENHRY, SYGVKD. V was cut by 6 bases and J by 0 bases, with 8 bases left in between. This CDR3 comprises 13 residues. CDR3 nucleotide sequence: TGTGCCATCAGAGAGGACACTAACTATGGCTACACCTTC. As protein: CAIREDTNYGYTF.

This clonotype was detected ten times or more. The genes are TRBV7-6 and TRBJ2-1, with D perhaps matching TRBD2 (7 bases). V dropped 1 base and J dropped 4 bases, with 17 bases sitting between them. The CDR3 totals 17 residues. CDR1 is SGHVS, CDR2 FNYEAQ, per germline. The CDR3 spells CASSLGGWGGQYNEQFF. CDR3 DNA: TGTGCCAGCAGCTTAGGCGGTTGGGGGGGGCAATACAATGAGCAGTTCTTC.

V usage is TRBV5-1 and J usage is TRBJ1-2; tentatively, D is TRBD1 (5 bases). Looked up from germline, CDR1 is SGHRS and CDR2 is YFSETQ. Trimming removed 4 bases at V and 8 bases at J, with 15 bases between. The CDR3 has 13 residues. This chain's CDR3 is CASSPRGTGGYTF. CDR3 sequence (DNA): TGCGCCAGCAGCCCACGGGGGACCGGCGGCTACACCTTC.

The rearrangement joins TRBV6-5 to TRBJ1-1, with a tentative D call TRBD1 (6 bases). The germline V and J ends were trimmed by 7 bases and 5 bases, with 26 bases remaining between them. The CDR3 is made up of 17 amino acids. Germline V gene lookup returns CDR1 MNHEY and CDR2 SVGAGI. The CDR3 DNA sequence: TGTGCCAGCACCCCCCACCAGGGGTGGGGGGTAGGGACTGAAGCTTTCTTT. Protein sequence: CASTPHQGWGVGTEAFF.

This clonotype turned up a few times. This chain joins TRBV5-1 and TRBJ2-2; 8 bases fit TRBD2. J gave up 3 bases and V 6 bases, and 7 bases lay outside the gene matches. The germline gives CDR1 SGHRS, CDR2 YFSETQ. CDR3 length: 15 amino acids. CDR3 in DNA: TGCGCCAGCACCGGAGCGGGAGAGGACACCGGGGAGCTGTTTTTT. Translation: CASTGAGEDTGELFF.

Many counts were recorded for this clonotype. The gene calls are TRBV7-9 and TRBJ2-7; D remains unclear. The ends were cut back, 3 bases at V and 2 bases at J, with 2 bases in the middle. This CDR3 contains 11 residues. The germline gives CDR1 SEHNR, CDR2 FQNEAQ (reference sequence). The CDR3 loop is CASSFAYEQYF. The DNA for the CDR3 is TGTGCCAGCAGCTTCGCCTACGAGCAGTACTTC.

This clonotype showed up just a few times. The chain carries TRBV6-5 and TRBJ1-1, with a tentative D call TRBD1 (6 bases). The germline V gene has CDR1 MNHEY and CDR2 SVGAGI. This CDR3 has 18 residues. Trimming took 4 bases from V and 2 from J, leaving 23 bases between them. The CDR3 spells CASSSPIDRPEANTEAFF. CDR3 nucleotide sequence: TGTGCCAGCAGTTCCCCTATAGACAGGCCCGAGGCTAACACTGAAGCTTTCTTT.

This sequence joins TRBV25-1 and TRBJ2-2, with a tentative D call TRBD1 (5 bases). V gave up 2 bases and J gave up 1 base, with 8 bases separating them. This CDR3 region has 15 residues. Looked up from germline, CDR1 is MGHDK and CDR2 is SYGVNS. The CDR3 sequence is CASSELQGNTGELFF. CDR3 DNA sequence: TGTGCCAGCAGTGAACTCCAGGGGAACACCGGGGAGCTGTTTTTT.

This clonotype was found many times. The J gene is TRBJ2-1, the V gene TRBV12-3 or TRBV12-4; TRBD2 matches 7 bases. There are 14 residues in the CDR3. Unmatched junction bases numbered 10, after V lost 5 bases and J lost 9 bases. CDR3 sequence reads: CASSPSGGAGEQFF. In DNA, the CDR3 is TGTGCCAGCAGTCCCTCGGGAGGTGCTGGTGAGCAGTTCTTC.

The genes are TRBV7-8 and TRBJ2-4; TRBD1 aligns across 7 bases. Trimming took 5 bases from V and 0 from J; bases not matched to a gene: 7. The CDR3 spans 16 residues. Germline-derived CDR1 and CDR2 are SGHVS and FQNEAQ. Here the CDR3 DNA reads TGTGCCAGCAGCGTTCAGGGGGAACTAGCCAAAAACATTCAGTACTTC. This sequence encodes CASSVQGELAKNIQYF.

The CDR3 region is CASSPNLAGGYNEQFF. CDR3 sequence (DNA): TGTGCCAGCAGCCCCAATCTAGCGGGGGGCTACAATGAGCAGTTCTTC. This chain joins TRBV11-2 and TRBJ2-1; 11 nucleotides agree with TRBD2. This CDR3 comprises 16 residues. Per the germline V gene, CDR1 is SGHAT and CDR2 is FQNNGV. The trim removed 5 bases at V and 3 bases at J, leaving 6 bases unmatched.

This clonotype showed up just a few times. The CDR3 spells CASSLGLAGGTSTDTQYF. The CDR3, as DNA: TGTGCCAGCAGTCTCGGACTAGCGGGGGGGACAAGCACAGATACGCAGTATTTT. The rearrangement links TRBV12-3 or TRBV12-4 to TRBJ2-3; 15 positions agree with TRBD2. CDR3 length: 18 amino acids. After removal of 5 bases from V and 0 bases from J, the junction contained 6 bases not matched to a gene.